A selection of T cell receptor beta chains follows, all from one sample in a study of blood T cell repertoires in COVID-19. Generated by immunoSEQ multiplex PCR, the TCRdb table keeps only in-frame clones and is missing some. The sample has some 110,000 clones, less than 90% seen once. The specimen sequenced was PBMCs or T cells enriched from blood (not recorded which). Receptor source: a woman aged 25 to 39 who had recovered from COVID-19. Both conserved end residues are part of each CDR3. D genes are given only for firm matches. Expanded clones are given a class, and other clones once, few, many or no size at all.

once	.	TRBV6-1	TRBJ2-5	CASSEGRGETQYF	TGTGCCAGCAGTGAAGGCAGGGGAGAGACCCAGTACTTC
.	TRBD1	TRBV7-9	TRBJ1-5	CASSLGRDRQPQHF	TGTGCCAGCAGCTTAGGGAGGGACAGACAGCCCCAGCATTTT
.	TRBD2	TRBV10-3	TRBJ2-7	CAISESRSGSFYEQYF	TGTGCCATCAGTGAGTCGCGCAGCGGGAGTTTCTACGAGCAGTACTTC
once	TRBD1	TRBV2	TRBJ2-1	CASSETQTGVNEQFF	TGTGCCAGCAGTGAAACCCAGACAGGGGTCAATGAGCAGTTCTTC
.	.	TRBV11-2	TRBJ2-3	CASSLDLGSRTQYF	TGTGCCAGCAGCTTAGATCTAGGCAGCCGAACGCAGTATTTT
few	TRBD1	TRBV19	TRBJ2-7	CASSIPTKTGEQYF	TGTGCCAGTAGTATCCCAACGAAGACAGGGGAGCAGTACTTC
few	TRBD2	TRBV28	TRBJ2-7	CASSLSTSGSYEQYF	TGTGCCAGCAGTTTATCGACTAGCGGGTCGTACGAGCAGTACTTC
.	.	TRBV7-9	TRBJ1-5	CASSLVGGSGNQPQHF	TGTGCCAGCAGCTTAGTTGGGGGCAGCGGCAATCAGCCCCAGCATTTT
.	TRBD1	TRBV28	TRBJ1-1	CASSPEGTGYMNTEAFF	TGTGCCAGCAGTCCGGAGGGGACAGGTTACATGAACACTGAAGCTTTCTTT
.	.	TRBV9	TRBJ2-3	CASSEPGADTQYF	TGTGCCAGCAGCGAACCGGGGGCAGATACGCAGTATTTT
.	.	TRBV7-9	TRBJ1-5	CASSLAQVNQPQHF	TGTGCCAGCAGCTTAGCGCAGGTTAATCAGCCCCAGCATTTT
.	TRBD1	TRBV4-1	TRBJ2-5	CASSQGQGVETQYF	TGCGCCAGCAGCCAGGGACAGGGGGTTGAGACCCAGTACTTC
.	TRBD1	TRBV18	TRBJ2-7	CASSLQGGQGTFYEQYF	TGTGCCAGCTCCCTTCAGGGGGGACAGGGGACCTTTTACGAGCAGTACTTC
.	.	TRBV4-2	TRBJ1-2	CASSQEGSPLYGYTF	TGTGCCAGCAGCCAAGAGGGCTCGCCCCTCTATGGCTACACCTTC
.	.	TRBV15	TRBJ2-2	CATSRGGTNTGELFF	TGTGCCACCAGCAGAGGGGGCACGAACACCGGGGAGCTGTTTTTT
.	TRBD2	TRBV5-4	TRBJ2-7	CASSAGGLSGLYEQYF	TGTGCCAGCAGCGCGGGAGGCTTAAGTGGCTTGTACGAGCAGTACTTC
.	.	TRBV18	TRBJ1-5	CASSPGGHGNQPQHF	TGTGCCAGCTCACCAGGGGGCCATGGCAATCAGCCCCAGCATTTT
.	TRBD1	TRBV24-1	TRBJ2-7	CATSFSGTGYEQYF	TGTGCCACCAGCTTTTCCGGGACAGGGTACGAGCAGTACTTC
.	.	TRBV28	TRBJ2-7	CATTPRETYEQYF	TGTGCCACTACCCCCAGGGAAACCTACGAGCAGTACTTC
.	.	TRBV12-3/TRBV12-4	TRBJ1-6	CASGRDTNSPLHF	TGTGCCAGCGGGAGGGACACCAATTCACCCCTCCACTTT
.	.	TRBV19	TRBJ1-5	CASSIVVTFRNRALGQPQHF	TGTGCCAGTAGTATAGTGGTCACGTTTAGAAACAGGGCCCTGGGTCAGCCCCAGCATTTT
.	.	TRBV7-2	TRBJ2-7	CASSLGVRVHEQYF	TGTGCCAGCAGCTTAGGTGTCAGGGTCCACGAGCAGTACTTC
.	TRBD1	TRBV4-3	TRBJ2-3	CASSHTTTGEAYTQYF	TGCGCCAGCAGCCACACAACGACAGGGGAAGCTTATACGCAGTATTTT
few	.	TRBV19	TRBJ2-7	CANGGYEQYF	TGTGCCAACGGGGGCTACGAGCAGTACTTC
.	TRBD2	TRBV5-4	TRBJ2-2	CASSPGLAGAGELFF	TGTGCCAGCAGCCCAGGACTAGCGGGAGCCGGGGAGCTGTTTTTT
.	TRBD1	TRBV24-1	TRBJ2-6	CATSDWRGQGSGANVLTF	TGTGCCACCAGTGATTGGCGGGGACAGGGCTCTGGGGCCAACGTCCTGACTTTC
.	.	TRBV4-3	TRBJ2-7	CASSQDIRVPYEQYF	TGCGCCAGCAGCCAAGATATTCGGGTCCCCTACGAGCAGTACTTC
.	TRBD2	TRBV7-2	TRBJ2-3	CASSLTPLAADTQYF	TGTGCCAGCAGCTTAACCCCCCTAGCGGCAGATACGCAGTATTTT
.	.	TRBV28	TRBJ2-7	CASSPSGSRSYEQYF	TGTGCCAGCAGTCCATCAGGGTCCAGATCCTACGAGCAGTACTTC
.	.	TRBV5-8	TRBJ1-1	CASCVRGRGGEAFF	TGTGCCAGCTGTGTTCGAGGCAGGGGAGGGGAAGCTTTCTTT
.	.	TRBV2	TRBJ2-1	CASTQYGEQFF	TGTGCCAGCACCCAGTATGGTGAGCAGTTCTTC
.	TRBD1	TRBV7-3	TRBJ2-1	CASSLRQGSYNEQFF	TGTGCCAGCAGTTTACGACAGGGCTCCTACAATGAGCAGTTCTTC
.	.	TRBV9	TRBJ1-1	CASSPPMNTEAFF	TGTGCCAGCAGCCCCCCCATGAACACTGAAGCTTTCTTT
.	.	TRBV5-8	TRBJ1-2	CASIPTTGYGYTF	TGTGCCAGCATCCCCACGACAGGCTATGGCTACACCTTC
.	.	TRBV5-4	TRBJ1-4	CASSRRTGLNEKLFF	TGTGCCAGCAGCAGACGAACAGGGCTTAATGAAAAACTGTTTTTT
.	.	TRBV4-1	TRBJ1-5	CASSQVSSYQPQHF	TGCGCCAGCAGCCAAGTATCCAGTTATCAGCCCCAGCATTTT
.	.	TRBV3-1/TRBV3-2	TRBJ1-5	CASSRANQPQHF	TGTGCCAGCAGCCGCGCAAATCAGCCCCAGCATTTT
.	TRBD1	TRBV30	TRBJ2-1	CAWSVPRGKFF	TGTGCCTGGAGTGTACCCAGGGGGAAGTTCTTC
few	TRBD2	TRBV7-2	TRBJ2-1	CASSLALAVSYNEQFF	TGTGCCAGCAGCTTAGCGCTAGCGGTCTCCTACAATGAGCAGTTCTTC
.	TRBD2	TRBV28	TRBJ2-1	CASSLWMEREGGYNEQFF	TGTGCCAGCAGTTTATGGATGGAGCGGGAGGGGGGGTACAATGAGCAGTTCTTC
.	TRBD1	TRBV15	TRBJ2-7	CATSTLRTGGSYEQYF	TGTGCCACCAGCACCCTAAGGACAGGGGGGTCCTACGAGCAGTACTTC
.	TRBD1	TRBV24-1	TRBJ2-3	CATSDSRQGGTDTQYF	TGTGCCACCAGTGACTCAAGACAGGGGGGCACAGATACGCAGTATTTT
many	.	TRBV4-1	TRBJ1-4	CASSQEIIGGRGDEKLFF	TGCGCCAGCAGCCAAGAGATTATAGGAGGGCGAGGGGATGAAAAACTGTTTTTT
.	TRBD2	TRBV5-1	TRBJ2-1	CASSPPGLAYNEQFF	TGCGCCAGCTCCCCCCCGGGACTAGCGTATAATGAGCAGTTCTTC
.	TRBD1	TRBV7-3	TRBJ2-1	CASSLKDRGSYNEQFF	TGTGCCAGCAGCTTAAAGGACAGGGGCTCCTACAATGAGCAGTTCTTC
.	.	TRBV3-1/TRBV3-2	TRBJ1-5	CASSHPPPGTLGNQPQHF	TGTGCCAGCAGCCATCCCCCCCCCGGGACTCTTGGCAATCAGCCCCAGCATTTT